These 10 T cell receptor beta chains share one sample of origin, sequenced in a study of blood T cell repertoires in COVID-19. Libraries were prepared by immunoSEQ multiplex PCR; TCRdb keeps only in-frame clonotypes and omits some of them. The data show approximately 110,000 clones, with about 75% seen just once and approximately 20% held by the top ten. Sample: peripheral blood. The source of these receptors is a woman aged 70-85 years with acute or convalescent COVID-19.

This clone was recorded a few times. The chain is built from TRBV6-5 and TRBJ2-3; 11 bases match TRBD2. Germline V CDR1 and CDR2: MNHEY, SVGAGI. This CDR3 region has 15 residues. Germline trimming cut 9 bases from V and 4 bases from J; bases unmatched to any gene: 9. The CDR3 here is CASSPVAGGPDTQYF. In DNA, the CDR3 is TGTGCCAGTAGCCCCGTAGCGGGGGGGCCAGATACGCAGTATTTT.

This chain links TRBV3-1 (or the pseudogene TRBV3-2) with TRBJ2-1; no clear D gene. CDR3 length: 15 residues. Trimming took off 1 base at V and 0 bases at J, with 7 bases between the two ends. The germline CDR1 and CDR2 sequences are LGHDT and YNNKEL (reference sequence). CDR3 in DNA: TGTGCCAGCAGCCAAGCTCCCCTCTCCTACAATGAGCAGTTCTTC. Protein: CASSQAPLSYNEQFF.

This sequence joins TRBV25-1 and TRBJ2-3; TRBD1 agrees at 8 bases. Germline CDR1 MGHDK, CDR2 SYGVNS. V trimming: 7 bases; J trimming: 2 bases; junction bases outside the gene matches: 8. The CDR3 has 15 amino acids. This chain's CDR3 is CASKPGQDYTDTQYF. The CDR3 DNA follows: TGTGCCAGCAAACCGGGACAGGACTACACAGATACGCAGTATTTT.

The CDR3 sequence is CASSAGLMNTEAFF. CDR3 sequence (DNA): TGTGCCAGCAGCGCCGGACTCATGAACACTGAAGCTTTCTTT. The chain has TRBV9 and TRBJ1-1, with D unclear. In germline, CDR1 is SGDLS, CDR2 YYNGEE. Trimming took off 3 bases at V and 0 bases at J, with 9 bases between the two ends. The CDR3 sequence is 14 residues long.

This chain connects TRBV2 to TRBJ2-3; possibly TRBD2 for D (6 bases). V dropped 4 bases and J dropped 4 bases, with 12 bases sitting between them. Germline V gene sequence: CDR1 SNHLY, CDR2 FYNNEI. This CDR3 is 14 amino acids long. The CDR3 DNA reads TGTGCCAGCAGTGCGGGGGTCAGCGCAGATACGCAGTATTTT. As protein: CASSAGVSADTQYF.

V is TRBV7-9 and J is TRBJ1-2, with 7 bases fitting TRBD1. CDR3 length: 15 amino acids. The germline V gene encodes CDR1 SEHNR and CDR2 FQNEAQ (reference sequence). V was clipped by 3 bases and J by 1 base; unmatched bases: 5. In nucleotides, the CDR3 is TGTGCCAGCAGCTTCTCGGACAGGCTTAACTATGGCTACACCTTC. Protein: CASSFSDRLNYGYTF. Full variable domain (remainder filled in from reference TRBV7-9 and TRBJ1-2): DTGVSQNPRHKITKRGQNVTFRCDPISEHNRLYWYRQTLGQGPEFLTYFQNEAQLEKSRLLSDRFSAERPKGSFSTLEIQRTEQGDSAMYLCASSFSDRLNYGYTFGSGTRLTVV.

The rearrangement uses TRBV10-2 and TRBJ1-5; TRBD1 agrees at 11 bases. The V and J ends lost 8 bases and 4 bases, in that order; junction bases with no gene match: 4. The germline gives CDR1 WSHSY, CDR2 SAAADI. The CDR3 is 14 amino acids. The CDR3 sequence is CASDGTGGNQPQHF. The CDR3 coding sequence is TGCGCCAGCGACGGGACAGGGGGGAATCAGCCCCAGCATTTT.

This chain joins TRBV19 and TRBJ1-4; the D is unclear. V lost 4 bases, J lost 8 bases, and 14 bases lay in between. Germline V gene data show CDR1 as LNHDA and CDR2 as SQIVND (reference sequence). The CDR3 has 14 amino acids. The CDR3 DNA reads TGTGCCAGTAGTACCCCGGCGGGGTGGGAAAAACTGTTTTTT. Residues: CASSTPAGWEKLFF.

The J gene is TRBJ1-2, the V gene TRBV4-3, with TRBD1 as a possible D gene (6 bases). The ends were cut back, 0 bases at V and 6 bases at J, with 14 bases in the middle. The CDR3 runs to 15 residues. Germline CDR1 reads LGHNA; CDR2 reads YSLEER. The CDR3 region is CASSQDLGGRNGYTF. CDR3 DNA sequence: TGCGCCAGCAGCCAAGATTTGGGGGGGCGGAATGGCTACACCTTC.

The chain carries TRBV27 and TRBJ1-2, with TRBD1 as a possible D gene (6 bases). Germline CDR1 MNHEY, CDR2 SMNVEV (reference sequence). V was pared by 2 bases and J by 6 bases, with 22 bases between. The CDR3 consists of 17 residues. The CDR3 loop is CASSLTLNGRGADGYTF. CDR3 DNA: TGTGCCAGCAGTTTAACCTTGAACGGCAGGGGCGCCGATGGCTACACCTTC.